Each of the 25 T cell receptor beta chains below was sequenced from the same sample in a study of T cell changes during pregnancy in multiple sclerosis. Produced via immunoSEQ multiplex PCR; TCRdb's table is partial and in-frame only. Among 8,600 or so clones listed, roughly nine tenths were seen once. The sequences come from CD8+ T cells from peripheral blood mononuclear cells, collected in the first trimester of pregnancy. These receptors were taken from a female donor in good health, enrolled as a control in a pregnancy study.

This rearrangement joins TRBV11-3 to TRBJ2-1; 9 bases are a match to TRBD2. The V gene's germline CDR1 is SGHNT and CDR2 YENEEA. Trimming cost V 4 bases and J 4 bases; bases outside gene matches: 8. The CDR3 sequence is 16 residues long. The CDR3 DNA sequence: TGTGCCAGCAGCTCAATAGCGGGAGAATTGTACAATGAGCAGTTCTTC. It is translated as CASSSIAGELYNEQFF.

V is TRBV6-6 and J is TRBJ1-6; D is perhaps TRBD1 (5 bases). Trimming removed 2 bases at V and 13 bases at J, with 9 bases between. The CDR3 runs to 12 residues. Germline lookup yields CDR1 MNHNY and CDR2 SVGAGI (reference sequence). CDR3 in amino acids: CASSYGTVPLHF. The CDR3 DNA follows: TGTGCCAGCAGTTACGGGACTGTTCCCCTCCACTTT.

The genes are TRBV28 and TRBJ2-7; TRBD1 agrees at 8 bases. Germline CDR1 and CDR2: MDHEN and SYDVKM. V shed 6 bases, J shed 2 bases, and the junction held 12 bases outside the gene matches. This CDR3 contains 16 residues. Written as DNA, the CDR3 is TGTGCCAGCAGGGGACAGGTGGTAGGGATAACCTACGAGCAGTACTTC. The encoded protein is CASRGQVVGITYEQYF.

This chain links TRBV19 with TRBJ2-1; 10 bases are shared with TRBD2. CDR1 is LNHDA, CDR2 SQIVND, per germline (reference sequence). V lost 4 bases and J lost 8; bases outside the gene matches: 8. There are 15 residues in the CDR3. This CDR3 is CASSTLAGAGDEQFF. In DNA, the CDR3 is TGTGCCAGTAGTACCCTAGCGGGAGCGGGAGATGAGCAGTTCTTC.

The chain is built from TRBV7-2 and TRBJ2-1; 11 bases agree with TRBD2. V dropped 1 base and J dropped 10; count of bases not matched to a gene: 18. The CDR3 consists of 19 residues. Germline CDR1 reads SGHTA; CDR2 reads FQGNSA. CDR3 nucleotides: TGTGCCAGCAGCTTAGAGCTAACTAGCGGGGGTCGGATTGTTGTGGAGCAGTTCTTC. Translated: CASSLELTSGGRIVVEQFF. Together with reference TRBV7-2 and TRBJ2-1, the CDR3 gives the full variable domain: GAGVSQSPSNKVTEKGKDVELRCDPISGHTALYWYRQSLGQGLEFLIYFQGNSAPDKSGLPSDRFSAERTGGSVSTLTIQRTQQEDSAVYLCASSLELTSGGRIVVEQFFGPGTRLTVL.

The V and J genes are TRBV28 and TRBJ2-5; D might be TRBD2 (5 bases). The V gene's germline CDR1 is MDHEN and CDR2 SYDVKM. The CDR3 has 13 residues. Trimming left V 8 bases short and J 2 bases short, with 12 bases between. The CDR3 sequence: CASSQDSQETQYF. As DNA, the CDR3 is TGTGCCAGCTCCCAGGACTCACAAGAGACCCAGTACTTC.

This clone was observed a few times. The V gene is TRBV11-3, the J gene TRBJ1-1, with 8 positions matching TRBD1. The CDR3 covers 17 residues. Trimming took 5 bases from V and 4 from J; bases not matched to a gene: 15. Germline values: CDR1 SGHNT, CDR2 YENEEA. CDR3 in amino acids: CASSLGQGLKVGTEAFF. For the CDR3, the DNA is TGTGCCAGCAGCCTCGGACAGGGATTAAAGGTCGGCACTGAAGCTTTCTTT. Combining the CDR3 with reference TRBV11-3 and TRBJ1-1 gives the whole variable domain EAGVVQSPRYKIIEKKQPVAFWCNPISGHNTLYWYLQNLGQGPELLIRYENEEAVDDSQLPKDRFSAERLKGVDSTLKIQPAELGDSAVYLCASSLGQGLKVGTEAFFGQGTRLTVV.

The V gene is TRBV19, the J gene TRBJ2-1; a weak D match, TRBD1 (6 bases). The CDR3 covers 16 residues. The V and J ends lost 5 bases and 3 bases respectively, with 17 bases between them. CDR1 LNHDA and CDR2 SQIVND come from the germline V gene (reference sequence). The CDR3 coding sequence is TGTGCCAGTAGTTCCCAGACAGGTGGGGACTACAATGAGCAGTTCTTC. Encoded protein: CASSSQTGGDYNEQFF.

CDR3 DNA: TGTGCCAGCAGTCTCGAGGTGGGGGGGTACAATGAGCAGTTCTTC. Its protein product is CASSLEVGGYNEQFF. The V and J genes are TRBV28 and TRBJ2-1; 7 bases agree with TRBD2. V shed 5 bases and J 4 bases; nucleotides not matched to a gene: 8. Germline V gene sequence: CDR1 MDHEN, CDR2 SYDVKM. The CDR3 spans 15 residues.

The chain combines TRBV4-1 with TRBJ1-2, with D unclear. The CDR3 sequence is 14 residues long. Trimming took off 3 bases at V and 3 bases at J, with 11 bases between the two ends. Looked up from germline, CDR1 is MGHRA and CDR2 is YSYEKL. The CDR3 region is CASSHRGLDYGYTF. CDR3 DNA sequence: TGCGCCAGCAGCCACCGCGGACTGGACTATGGCTACACCTTC.

This rearrangement joins TRBV19 to TRBJ1-2; a possible D gene is TRBD1 (6 bases). V was pared by 7 bases and J by 3 bases, with 15 bases between. The CDR3 totals 14 residues. Germline CDR1 and CDR2: LNHDA and SQIVND (reference sequence). CDR3 DNA sequence: TGTGCCAGTATGGGGGCAGGGCGAGACTATGGCTACACCTTC. Its protein product is CASMGAGRDYGYTF.

V and J are TRBV27 and TRBJ2-7; D remains unclear. This CDR3 is 12 amino acids long. Germline V gene sequence: CDR1 MNHEY, CDR2 SMNVEV (reference sequence). With 4 bases removed from V and 2 bases from J, the gap between germline ends came to 6 bases. The chain's CDR3 is CASSSLTYEQYF. CDR3 DNA sequence: TGTGCCAGCAGTTCCTTAACCTACGAGCAGTACTTC.

The count of this clone is one. This sequence joins TRBV27 and TRBJ2-5; TRBD2 is a possible D gene (6 bases). CDR3 length equals 14 residues. The V gene lost 7 bases and the J gene lost 2 bases, with 14 bases spanning the gap. Germline CDR1 is MNHEY and CDR2 is SMNVEV (reference sequence). DNA of the CDR3: TGTGCCAGCAAGCGGGCAGGGCCGCAAGAGACCCAGTACTTC. This codes for CASKRAGPQETQYF.

The V call is TRBV14, the J call TRBJ2-2, with TRBD2 identical over 8 bases. CDR3 length: 16 residues. Germline V CDR1 and CDR2: SGHDN, FVKESK. The trim removed 4 bases at V and 4 bases at J, leaving 8 bases unmatched. This CDR3 is CASSLWLAGITGELFF. CDR3 nucleotides: TGTGCCAGCAGCCTTTGGTTAGCGGGAATCACCGGGGAGCTGTTTTTT. The whole variable domain, remainder taken from reference TRBV14 and TRBJ2-2, is EAGVTQFPSHSVIEKGQTVTLRCDPISGHDNLYWYRRVMGKEIKFLLHFVKESKQDESGMPNNRFLAERTGGTYSTLKVQPAELEDSGVYFCASSLWLAGITGELFFGEGSRLTVL.

The rearrangement links TRBV29-1 to TRBJ2-1; 9 nucleotides match TRBD2. Per the germline V gene, CDR1 is SQVTM and CDR2 is ANQGSEA. With 5 bases clipped from V and 5 bases from J, the junction kept 10 bases outside the gene matches. This CDR3 contains 15 residues. The CDR3 is CSVQIGLAGNNEQFF. The CDR3 DNA reads TGCAGCGTTCAGATAGGGCTAGCGGGAAACAATGAGCAGTTCTTC.

This sequence joins TRBV4-2 and TRBJ1-1, with D possibly TRBD1 on 5 matching bases. The V and J ends lost 3 bases and 2 bases respectively, with 10 bases between them. This CDR3 spans 14 amino acids. The germline CDR1 and CDR2 sequences are LGHNA and YNFKEQ. CDR3 nucleotides: TGTGCCAGCAGCCACTTACAGGAAAACACTGAAGCTTTCTTT. As protein: CASSHLQENTEAFF.

This clone was detected only once. V usage is TRBV7-9 and J usage is TRBJ2-5, with D possibly matching TRBD1 (6 bases). Trimming removed 4 bases at V and 5 bases at J, with 17 bases between. CDR3 size: 15 residues. In germline, CDR1 is SEHNR, CDR2 FQNEAQ (reference sequence). CDR3 DNA: TGTGCCAGCAGCTCCACCGCCAGGGGTCGGGAGACCCAGTACTTC. It specifies CASSSTARGRETQYF.

The chain combines TRBV30 with TRBJ1-2; D gene uncertain. CDR3 length: 11 amino acids. Germline V lookup: CDR1 GTSNPN, CDR2 SVGIG (reference sequence). The V end lost 1 base, the J end lost 13 bases, and 13 bases lay between the germline ends. The CDR3 DNA is TGTGCCTGGAGTGAGTTGGGCGCCAGCACCTTC. Its protein is CAWSELGASTF. The variable domain in full, with the rest retrieved from reference TRBV30 and TRBJ1-2, is SQTIHQWPATLVQPVGSPLSLECTVEGTSNPNLYWYRQAAGRGLQLLFYSVGIGQISSEVPQNLSASRPQDRQFILSSKKLLLSDSGFYLCAWSELGASTFGSGTRLTVV.

The rearrangement links TRBV2 to TRBJ2-7, with unresolved D. Trimming shortened V by 7 bases and J by 0 bases, and 4 bases separated the two germline ends. There are 11 residues in the CDR3. Germline loops: CDR1 SNHLY, CDR2 FYNNEI. The CDR3: CASTLSYEQYF. DNA of the CDR3: TGTGCCAGCACCCTCTCCTACGAGCAGTACTTC.

The chain couples TRBV5-5 to TRBJ2-7; D might be TRBD2 (6 bases). Germline-derived CDR1 and CDR2 are SGHKS and YYEKEE (reference sequence). V was shortened by 1 base and J by 6 bases, with 11 bases between the two germline ends. The length of the CDR3 is 13 residues. CDR3 nucleotide sequence: TGTGCCAGCAGCTTGTGGACTATCGCCGAGCAGTACTTC. This encodes CASSLWTIAEQYF.

The chain is built from TRBV23-1 and TRBJ1-1; no definite D call. TRBV23-1 counts as an open reading frame of uncertain function. The CDR3 contains 13 residues. V was cut by 3 bases and J by 1 base, with 6 bases left in between. The CDR3 reads CASSQRGNTEAFF. As DNA, the CDR3 is TGCGCCAGCAGTCAGAGAGGGAACACTGAAGCTTTCTTT.

This chain joins TRBV6-6 and TRBJ2-2, with 8 positions matching TRBD1. The CDR3 has 15 amino acids. Per the germline V gene, CDR1 is MNHNY and CDR2 is SVGAGI (reference sequence). Trimming cost V 4 bases and J 4 bases; bases outside gene matches: 5. CDR3 region: CASSWAGTGTGELFF. CDR3 nucleotides: TGTGCCAGCAGTTGGGCCGGGACAGGCACCGGGGAGCTGTTTTTT.

CDR3 sequence: CASSLRNTGELFF. The CDR3 DNA reads TGTGCCAGCAGCCTCAGGAACACCGGGGAGCTGTTTTTT. This chain connects TRBV7-3 to TRBJ2-2; the D is unclear. V lost 5 bases and J lost 1, with 5 bases in between. The CDR3 has 13 amino acids. Germline assignment: CDR1 SGHTA and CDR2 FQGTGA.

This clone appeared once. The genes are TRBV6-1 and TRBJ1-2; D perhaps matches TRBD1 (6 bases). This CDR3 spans 15 amino acids. The V gene's germline CDR1 is MNHNS and CDR2 SASEGT. Trimming shortened V by 1 base and J by 5 bases, and 14 bases separated the two germline ends. Here the CDR3 DNA reads TGTGCCAGCAGTGAAGAGGCGGGGGCTGGGTATGGCTACACCTTC. Translation gives CASSEEAGAGYGYTF.

The chain combines TRBV9 with TRBJ1-1; D may be TRBD1 (6 bases). Trimming stripped 0 bases from V and 3 bases from J, with 9 bases between. The CDR3 is 14 amino acids. Germline assignment: CDR1 SGDLS and CDR2 YYNGEE. The CDR3 nucleotides are TGTGCCAGCAGCGTAGGGGGGGGCGACACTGAAGCTTTCTTT. This gives the protein CASSVGGGDTEAFF.